This TCR beta chain comes out of a study of T cell repertoires in cytomegalovirus infection. As regards this clonotype: Its antigen is undetermined.

TCRdb re-analysed the reads in MiXCR, keeping a single row per CDR3 protein. This repertoire shows around 900,000 distinct CDR3 sequences, 30% to 40% found once; its top ten account for 13%. This CDR3 has 17 amino acids. The V and J ends lost 4 bases and 2 bases respectively, with 16 bases between them. CDR1 SGHRS and CDR2 YFSETQ come from the germline V gene. The specimen comprised cultured CD8+ T cells from PBMCs, sampled from culture after CMV antigen stimulation. The sequence derives from a human donor in good health (CMV status not recorded). Some clones in this sample may be carry-over from other donors' samples. The rearrangement joins TRBV5-1 to TRBJ2-6; D not certain. The CDR3 protein is CASSLSRALAGANVLTF. The CDR3 DNA follows: TGCGCCAGCAGCCTCAGTCGGGCACTGGCTGGGGCCAACGTCCTGACTTTC.